Listed here are 10 T cell receptor beta chains from one sample, sequenced in a study of blood T cells in healthy people across ages. It was with a sample-barcoded 5' primer and a J-beta primer mix that a second PCR of roughly 7 to 12 cycles was run. TCRdb fed the 5' RACE reads into MiXCR, producing one record per CDR3 protein. The sample has approximately 2,000,000 distinct CDR3 sequences; about two fifths are singletons. Sequences were obtained from blood. The receptors were gathered from a human donor in good health.

Of note for this clonotype: One end of the junction does not line up with germline, which may come from a read error. V usage is TRBV9 and J usage is TRBJ1-1; unclear D gene. The CDR3 runs 15 residues. Germline CDR1 SGDLS, CDR2 YYNGEE. The CDR3 region has the DNA TGTGCCAGCAGCGTAGCTGATTTCACAGACACTGAGGCTTTCTTT. Protein: CASSVADFTDTEAFF. Variable domain in full (rest from reference TRBV9 and TRBJ1-1): DSGVTQTPKHLITATGQRVTLRCSPRSGDLSVYWYQQSLDQGLQFLIQYYNGEERAKGNILERFSAQQFPDLHSELNLSSLELGDSALYFCASSVADFTDTEAFFGQGTRLTVV.

The rearrangement uses TRBV4-2 and TRBJ2-3; the match to TRBD2 covers 13 bases. The CDR3 covers 17 residues. The germline gives CDR1 LGHNA, CDR2 YNFKEQ. After removal of 1 base from V and 0 bases from J, the junction contained 1 base not matched to a gene. The CDR3 protein is CASSQVLAGGSTDTQYF. The CDR3 bases are TGTGCCAGCAGCCAAGTACTAGCGGGGGGGAGCACAGATACGCAGTATTTT.

Here the CDR3 reads CASSPRGTGNEQYF. As DNA, the CDR3 is TGTGCCAGTAGTCCAAGAGGGACAGGGAACGAGCAGTACTTC. The chain uses TRBV19 and TRBJ2-7; 9 bases match TRBD1. From germline, CDR1 is LNHDA and CDR2 SQIVND (reference sequence). This CDR3 has 14 amino acids. J was trimmed by 5 bases and V by 5 bases; bases with no gene match: 7.

The chain links TRBV5-1 to TRBJ2-7; tentative D call: TRBD2 (6 bases). Looked up from germline, CDR1 is SGHRS and CDR2 is YFSETQ. This CDR3 has 17 amino acids. Trimming left V 4 bases short and J 4 bases short, with 24 bases between. The CDR3 region is CASSRNARGSLIYEQYF. The CDR3 coding sequence is TGCGCCAGCAGCCGCAATGCCCGGGGGTCCCTTATTTACGAGCAGTACTTC.

V and J are TRBV15 and TRBJ1-1; a weak D match, TRBD1 (6 bases). The CDR3 is 16 amino acids. CDR1 is LNHNV and CDR2 is YYDKDF in the germline V gene (reference sequence). V shed 0 bases and J shed 4 bases, with 15 bases lying between them. The CDR3 sequence: CATSRDWGGSGTEAFF. The CDR3 DNA reads as TGTGCCACCAGCAGAGATTGGGGGGGCTCGGGCACTGAAGCTTTCTTT.

The chain recombines TRBV10-2 with TRBJ2-3; the match to TRBD2 covers 8 bases. Trimming took 6 bases from V and 2 from J; bases not matched to a gene: 10. The CDR3 contains 16 residues. Per the germline V gene, CDR1 is WSHSY and CDR2 is SAAADI. CDR3 amino acids: CASSSRAGASTDTQYF. CDR3 sequence (DNA): TGCGCCAGCAGCTCCAGAGCGGGGGCCTCCACAGATACGCAGTATTTT.

This clonotype was detected a few times. The rearrangement joins TRBV12-3 or TRBV12-4 to TRBJ1-1; TRBD1 might be the D (5 bases). Trimming stripped 6 bases from V and 10 bases from J, with 15 bases between. The length of the CDR3 is 12 residues. CDR3 region: CASSQVPGVAFF. As DNA, the CDR3 is TGTGCCAGCAGCCAGGTTCCGGGGGTAGCTTTCTTT.

This clonotype was counted between two and nine times. The chain links TRBV29-1 to TRBJ2-1, with TRBD2 identical over 11 bases. The CDR3 consists of 13 residues. Germline-derived CDR1 and CDR2 are SQVTM and ANQGSEA. J gave up 4 bases and V 5 bases, and 1 base lay outside the gene matches. CDR3 nucleotide sequence: TGCAGCGTTCTAGCGGGGGGTTACAATGAGCAGTTCTTC. Translation gives CSVLAGGYNEQFF.

The CDR3, as DNA: TGTGCCAGCAGCAAGAGGGGGGCAGATACGCAGTATTTT. This translates into CASSKRGADTQYF. The rearrangement links TRBV6-5 to TRBJ2-3; possibly TRBD1 or TRBD2 for D (6 bases each). The V end lost 6 bases, the J end lost 4 bases, and 11 bases lay between the germline ends. In germline, CDR1 is MNHEY, CDR2 SVGAGI. CDR3 size: 13 residues.

This sequence joins TRBV7-2 and TRBJ2-2; no clear D gene. The germline CDR1 and CDR2 sequences are SGHTA and FQGNSA. The V gene lost 5 bases and the J gene lost 7 bases, with 8 bases spanning the gap. The CDR3 sequence is 12 residues long. The CDR3 spells CASSDGFGELFF. The CDR3, as DNA: TGTGCCAGCAGCGATGGTTTCGGGGAGCTGTTTTTT.